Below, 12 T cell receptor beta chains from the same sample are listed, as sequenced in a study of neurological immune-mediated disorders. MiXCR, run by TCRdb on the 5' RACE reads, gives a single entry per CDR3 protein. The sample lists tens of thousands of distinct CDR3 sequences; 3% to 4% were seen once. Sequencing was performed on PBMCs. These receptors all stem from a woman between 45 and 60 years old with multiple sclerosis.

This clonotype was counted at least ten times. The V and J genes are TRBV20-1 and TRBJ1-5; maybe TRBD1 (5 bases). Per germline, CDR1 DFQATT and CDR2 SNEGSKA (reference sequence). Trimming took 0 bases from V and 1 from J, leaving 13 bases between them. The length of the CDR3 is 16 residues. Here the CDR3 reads CSARDLGGGSNQPQHF. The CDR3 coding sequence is TGCAGTGCTAGAGATCTCGGGGGAGGGAGCAATCAGCCCCAGCATTTT.

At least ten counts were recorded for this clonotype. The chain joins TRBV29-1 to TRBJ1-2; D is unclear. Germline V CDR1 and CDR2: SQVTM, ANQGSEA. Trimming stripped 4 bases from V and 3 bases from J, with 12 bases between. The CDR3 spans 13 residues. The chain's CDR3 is CSVGPAVDYGYTF. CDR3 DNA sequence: TGCAGCGTTGGGCCCGCAGTCGACTATGGCTACACCTTC.

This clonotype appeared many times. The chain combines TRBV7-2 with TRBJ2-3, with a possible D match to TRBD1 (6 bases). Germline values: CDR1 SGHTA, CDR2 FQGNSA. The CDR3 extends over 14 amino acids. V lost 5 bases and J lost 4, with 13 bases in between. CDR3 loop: CASSPRAGADTQYF. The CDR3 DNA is TGTGCCAGCAGCCCAAGGGCAGGGGCAGATACGCAGTATTTT.

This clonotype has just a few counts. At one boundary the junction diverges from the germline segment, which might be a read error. Here the CDR3 DNA reads TGTGCCAGCAGTTTGTTAGGTTCAACCCTCAACTTT. The encoded protein is CASSLLGSTLNF. This chain uses TRBV12-3 or TRBV12-4 with TRBJ1-6; no reliable D call. The CDR3 consists of 12 residues.

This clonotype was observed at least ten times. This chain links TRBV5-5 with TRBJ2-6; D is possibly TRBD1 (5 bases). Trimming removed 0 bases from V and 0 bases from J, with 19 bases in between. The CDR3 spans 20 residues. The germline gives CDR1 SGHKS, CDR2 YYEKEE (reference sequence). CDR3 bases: TGTGCCAGCAGCTTGGGGGGCGGAACAGTAACAAACTCTGGGGCCAACGTCCTGACTTTC. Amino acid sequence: CASSLGGGTVTNSGANVLTF. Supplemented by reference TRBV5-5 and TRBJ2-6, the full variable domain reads DAGVTQSPTHLIKTRGQQVTLRCSPISGHKSVSWYQQVLGQGPQFIFQYYEKEERGRGNFPDRFSARQFPNYSSELNVNALLLGDSALYLCASSLGGGTVTNSGANVLTFGAGSRLTVL.

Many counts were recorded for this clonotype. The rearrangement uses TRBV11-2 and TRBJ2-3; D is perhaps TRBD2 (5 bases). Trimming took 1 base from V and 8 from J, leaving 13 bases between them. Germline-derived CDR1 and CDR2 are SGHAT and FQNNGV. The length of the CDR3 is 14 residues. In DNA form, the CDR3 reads TGTGCCAGCAGCTTAGGTATTGATCGGGGTACGCAGTATTTT. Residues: CASSLGIDRGTQYF.

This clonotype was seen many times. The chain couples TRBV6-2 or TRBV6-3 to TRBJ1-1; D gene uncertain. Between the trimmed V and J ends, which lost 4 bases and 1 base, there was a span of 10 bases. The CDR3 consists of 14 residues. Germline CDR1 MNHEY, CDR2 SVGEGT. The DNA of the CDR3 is TGTGCCAGCAGTTCGATTACACCGAACACTGAAGCTTTCTTT. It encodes CASSSITPNTEAFF.

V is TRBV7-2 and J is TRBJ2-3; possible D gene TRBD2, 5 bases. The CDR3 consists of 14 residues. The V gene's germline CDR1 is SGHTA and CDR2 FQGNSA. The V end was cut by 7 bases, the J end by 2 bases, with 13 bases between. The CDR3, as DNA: TGTGCCAGCATCCCCGGACTGTTCACAGATACGCAGTATTTT. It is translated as CASIPGLFTDTQYF.

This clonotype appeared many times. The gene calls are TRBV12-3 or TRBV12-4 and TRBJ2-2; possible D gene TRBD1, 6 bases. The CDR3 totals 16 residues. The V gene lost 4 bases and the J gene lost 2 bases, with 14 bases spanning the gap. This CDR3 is CASSSTSRGNTGELFF. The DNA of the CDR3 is TGTGCCAGCAGTTCCACTTCCAGGGGAAACACCGGGGAGCTGTTTTTT.

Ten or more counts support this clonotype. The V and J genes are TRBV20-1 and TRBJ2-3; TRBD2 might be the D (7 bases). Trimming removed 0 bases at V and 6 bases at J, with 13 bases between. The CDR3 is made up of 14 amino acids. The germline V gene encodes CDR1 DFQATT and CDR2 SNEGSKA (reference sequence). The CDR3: CSARDPRGGDTQYF. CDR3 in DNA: TGCAGTGCTAGAGATCCCAGGGGAGGGGATACGCAGTATTTT.

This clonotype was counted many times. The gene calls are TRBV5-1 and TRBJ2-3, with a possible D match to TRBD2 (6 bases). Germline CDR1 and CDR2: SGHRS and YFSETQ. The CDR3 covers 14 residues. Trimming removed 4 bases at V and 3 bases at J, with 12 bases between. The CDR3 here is CASSPVAGTDTQYF. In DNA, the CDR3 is TGCGCCAGCAGCCCGGTCGCGGGGACAGATACGCAGTATTTT.

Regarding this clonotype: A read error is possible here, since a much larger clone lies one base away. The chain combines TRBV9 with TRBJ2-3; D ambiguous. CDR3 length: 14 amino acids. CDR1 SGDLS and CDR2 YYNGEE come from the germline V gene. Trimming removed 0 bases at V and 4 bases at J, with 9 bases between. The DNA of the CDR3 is TGTGCCAGCAGCGTAGGAAAGGGTGCAGATACGCAGTATTTT. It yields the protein CASSVGKGADTQYF.